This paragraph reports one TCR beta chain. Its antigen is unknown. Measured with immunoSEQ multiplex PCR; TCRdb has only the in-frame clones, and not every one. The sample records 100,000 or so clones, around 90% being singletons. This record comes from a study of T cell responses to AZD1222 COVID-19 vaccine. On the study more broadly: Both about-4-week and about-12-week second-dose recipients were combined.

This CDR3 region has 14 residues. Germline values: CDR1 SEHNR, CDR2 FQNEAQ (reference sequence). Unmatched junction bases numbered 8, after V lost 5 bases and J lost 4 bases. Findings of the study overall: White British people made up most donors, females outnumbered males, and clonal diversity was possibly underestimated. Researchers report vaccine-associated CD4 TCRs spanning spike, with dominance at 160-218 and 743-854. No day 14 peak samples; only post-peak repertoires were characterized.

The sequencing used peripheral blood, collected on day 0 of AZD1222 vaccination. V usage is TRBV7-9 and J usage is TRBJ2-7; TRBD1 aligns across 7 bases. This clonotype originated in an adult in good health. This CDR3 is CASSGGQQRYEQYF. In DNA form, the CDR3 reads TGTGCCAGCAGCGGGGGACAGCAGCGTTACGAGCAGTACTTC.